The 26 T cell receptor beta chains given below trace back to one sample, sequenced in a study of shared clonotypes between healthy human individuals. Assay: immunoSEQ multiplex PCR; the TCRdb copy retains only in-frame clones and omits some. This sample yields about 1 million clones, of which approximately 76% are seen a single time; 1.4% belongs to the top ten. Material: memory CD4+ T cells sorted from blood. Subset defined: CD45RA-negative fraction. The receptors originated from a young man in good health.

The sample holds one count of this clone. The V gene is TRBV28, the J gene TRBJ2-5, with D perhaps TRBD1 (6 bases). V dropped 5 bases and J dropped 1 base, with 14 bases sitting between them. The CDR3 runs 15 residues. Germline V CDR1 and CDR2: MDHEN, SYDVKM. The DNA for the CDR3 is TGTGCCAGCAGTCCCACTGACAGGCGCCAAGAGACCCAGTACTTC. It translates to CASSPTDRRQETQYF.

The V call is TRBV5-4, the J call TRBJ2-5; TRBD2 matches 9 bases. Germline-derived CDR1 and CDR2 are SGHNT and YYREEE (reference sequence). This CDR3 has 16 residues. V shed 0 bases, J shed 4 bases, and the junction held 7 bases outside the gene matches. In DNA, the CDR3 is TGTGCCAGCAGCTTGGTGTTAGCGGGAGAGGTAGAGACCCAGTACTTC. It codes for CASSLVLAGEVETQYF. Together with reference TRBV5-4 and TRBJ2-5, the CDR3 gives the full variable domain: ETGVTQSPTHLIKTRGQQVTLRCSSQSGHNTVSWYQQALGQGPQFIFQYYREEENGRGNFPPRFSGLQFPNYSSELNVNALELDDSALYLCASSLVLAGEVETQYFGPGTRLLVL.

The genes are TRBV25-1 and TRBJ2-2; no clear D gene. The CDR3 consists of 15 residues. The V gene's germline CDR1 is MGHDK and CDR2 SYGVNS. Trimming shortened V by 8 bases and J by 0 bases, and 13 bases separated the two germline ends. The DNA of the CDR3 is TGTGCCAGCTCCACCCCCATTCCGAACACCGGGGAGCTGTTTTTT. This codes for CASSTPIPNTGELFF.

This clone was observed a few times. CDR3 DNA: TGTGCCGGTGGCTCCAAAAACATTCAGTACTTC. Encoded protein: CAGGSKNIQYF. The chain joins TRBV28 to TRBJ2-4; D gene ambiguous. This CDR3 is 11 amino acids long. The V and J ends lost 11 bases and 2 bases respectively, with 7 bases between them. Germline lookup yields CDR1 MDHEN and CDR2 SYDVKM.

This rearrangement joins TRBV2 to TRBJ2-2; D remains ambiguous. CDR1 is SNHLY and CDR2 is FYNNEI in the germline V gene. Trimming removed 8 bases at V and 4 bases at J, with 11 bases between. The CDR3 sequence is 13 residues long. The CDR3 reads CASSRAVTGELFF. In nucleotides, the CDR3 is TGTGCCAGCTCCCGCGCCGTCACCGGGGAGCTGTTTTTT.

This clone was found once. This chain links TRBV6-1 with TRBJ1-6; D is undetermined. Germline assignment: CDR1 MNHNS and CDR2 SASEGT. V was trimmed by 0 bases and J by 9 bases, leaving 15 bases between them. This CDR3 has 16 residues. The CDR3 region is CASSEAGIGFGSPLHF. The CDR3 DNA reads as TGTGCCAGCAGTGAAGCAGGGATTGGATTTGGTTCACCCCTCCACTTT.

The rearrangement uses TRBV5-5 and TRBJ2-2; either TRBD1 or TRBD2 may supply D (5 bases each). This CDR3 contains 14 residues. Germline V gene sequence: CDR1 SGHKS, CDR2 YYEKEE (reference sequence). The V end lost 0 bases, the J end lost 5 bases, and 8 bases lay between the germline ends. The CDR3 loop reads CASSLAEGTGELFF. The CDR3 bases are TGTGCCAGCAGCTTGGCTGAGGGGACCGGGGAGCTGTTTTTT.

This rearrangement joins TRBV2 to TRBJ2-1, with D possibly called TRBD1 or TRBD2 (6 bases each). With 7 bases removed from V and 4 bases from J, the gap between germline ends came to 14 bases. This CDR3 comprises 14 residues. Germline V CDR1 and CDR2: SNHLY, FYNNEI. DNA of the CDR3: TGTGCCAGCATGACGGGGGCGCAGTACAATGAGCAGTTCTTC. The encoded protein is CASMTGAQYNEQFF.

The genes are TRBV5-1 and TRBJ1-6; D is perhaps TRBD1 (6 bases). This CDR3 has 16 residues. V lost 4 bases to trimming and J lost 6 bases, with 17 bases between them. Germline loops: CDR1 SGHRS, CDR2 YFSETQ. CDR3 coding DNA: TGCGCCAGCAGCCCCCGGGCCCGGGACACTAATTCACCCCTCCACTTT. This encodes CASSPRARDTNSPLHF.

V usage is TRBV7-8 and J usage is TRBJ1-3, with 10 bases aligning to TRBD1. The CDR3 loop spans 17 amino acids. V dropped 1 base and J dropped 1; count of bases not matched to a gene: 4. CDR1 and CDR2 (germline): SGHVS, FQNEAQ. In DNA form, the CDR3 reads TGTGCCAGCAGCTTAGGAGGACAGGGGGGTTCTGGAAACACCATATATTTT. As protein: CASSLGGQGGSGNTIYF.

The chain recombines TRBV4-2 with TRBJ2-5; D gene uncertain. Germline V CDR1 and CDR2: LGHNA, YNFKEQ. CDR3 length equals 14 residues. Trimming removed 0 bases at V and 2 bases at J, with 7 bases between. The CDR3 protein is CASSQELSQETQYF. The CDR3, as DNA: TGTGCCAGCAGCCAAGAGTTATCACAAGAGACCCAGTACTTC.

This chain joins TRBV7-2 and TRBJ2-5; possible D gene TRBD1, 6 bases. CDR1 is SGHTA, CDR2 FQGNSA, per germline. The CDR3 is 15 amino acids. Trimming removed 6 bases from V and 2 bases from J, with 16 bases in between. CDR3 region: CASSPGTHRQETQYF. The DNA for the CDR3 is TGTGCCAGCAGTCCCGGGACACACAGACAAGAGACCCAGTACTTC.

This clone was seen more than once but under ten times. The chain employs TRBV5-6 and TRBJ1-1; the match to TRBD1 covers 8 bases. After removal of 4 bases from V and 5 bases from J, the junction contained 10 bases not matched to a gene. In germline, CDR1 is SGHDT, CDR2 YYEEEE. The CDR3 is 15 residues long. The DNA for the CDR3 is TGTGCCAGCAGCCTCGGGACAGGTAGGGGAACTGAAGCTTTCTTT. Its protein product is CASSLGTGRGTEAFF.

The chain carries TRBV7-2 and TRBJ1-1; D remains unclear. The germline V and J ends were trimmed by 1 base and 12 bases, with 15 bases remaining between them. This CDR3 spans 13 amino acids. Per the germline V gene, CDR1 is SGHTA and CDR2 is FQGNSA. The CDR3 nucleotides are TGTGCCAGCAGCTTAGGAATCGCAGGCGGGCCTTTCTTT. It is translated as CASSLGIAGGPFF.

The CDR3 nucleotides read TGTGCCAGCTCACCACGCACAGTCTACGAGCAGTACTTC. It specifies CASSPRTVYEQYF. This chain uses TRBV18 with TRBJ2-7, with D hard to call. The ends were cut back, 1 base at V and 3 bases at J, with 7 bases in the middle. This CDR3 has 13 residues. Per the germline V gene, CDR1 is KGHSH and CDR2 is LQKENI.

The CDR3 DNA is TGTGCCAGCAGGGGACCGGGAGGCCATCAGCCCCAGCATTTT. Translation gives CASRGPGGHQPQHF. The chain uses TRBV25-1 and TRBJ1-5; D might be TRBD1 (5 bases). The CDR3 has 14 amino acids. V was cut by 6 bases and J by 5 bases, with 14 bases left in between. The germline V gene has CDR1 MGHDK and CDR2 SYGVNS.

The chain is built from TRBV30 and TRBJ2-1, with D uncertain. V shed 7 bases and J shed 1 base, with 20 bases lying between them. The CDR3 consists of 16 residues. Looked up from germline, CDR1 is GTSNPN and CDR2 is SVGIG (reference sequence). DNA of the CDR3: TGTGCCTCCAACTGGGTGGGCCTCCGGTCCTACAATGAGCAGTTCTTC. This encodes CASNWVGLRSYNEQFF.

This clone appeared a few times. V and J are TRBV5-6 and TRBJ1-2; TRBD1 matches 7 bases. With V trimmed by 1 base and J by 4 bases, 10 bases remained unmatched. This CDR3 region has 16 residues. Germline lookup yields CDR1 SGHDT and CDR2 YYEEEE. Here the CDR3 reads CASSLQGQWVFYGYTF. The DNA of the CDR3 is TGTGCCAGCAGCTTGCAGGGACAGTGGGTTTTCTATGGCTACACCTTC.

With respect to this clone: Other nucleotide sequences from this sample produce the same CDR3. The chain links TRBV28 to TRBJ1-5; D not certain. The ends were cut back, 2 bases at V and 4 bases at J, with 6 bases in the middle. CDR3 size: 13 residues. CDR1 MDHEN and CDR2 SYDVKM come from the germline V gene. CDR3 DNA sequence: TGTGCCAGCAGTTTAACGGGGAATCAGCCCCAGCATTTT. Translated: CASSLTGNQPQHF. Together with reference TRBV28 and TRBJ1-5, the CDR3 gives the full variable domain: DVKVTQSSRYLVKRTGEKVFLECVQDMDHENMFWYRQDPGLGLRLIYFSYDVKMKEKGDIPEGYSVSREKKERFSLILESASTNQTSMYLCASSLTGNQPQHFGDGTRLSIL.

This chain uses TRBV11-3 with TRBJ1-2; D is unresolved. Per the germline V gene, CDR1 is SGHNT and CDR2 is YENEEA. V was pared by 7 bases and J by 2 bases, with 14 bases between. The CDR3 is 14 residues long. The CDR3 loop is CASKRRRPNYGYTF. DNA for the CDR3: TGTGCCAGCAAGCGCCGGCGGCCGAACTATGGCTACACCTTC.

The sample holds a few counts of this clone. The CDR3 loop reads CASSDRGTGGSGNTIYF. The DNA of the CDR3 is TGTGCCAGCAGTGACAGAGGGACAGGGGGCTCTGGAAACACCATATATTTT. This chain joins TRBV28 and TRBJ1-3; 11 bases map to TRBD1. This CDR3 is 17 amino acids long. CDR1 and CDR2 from the germline V gene are MDHEN and SYDVKM. Trimming took 5 bases from V and 0 from J; bases not matched to a gene: 6.

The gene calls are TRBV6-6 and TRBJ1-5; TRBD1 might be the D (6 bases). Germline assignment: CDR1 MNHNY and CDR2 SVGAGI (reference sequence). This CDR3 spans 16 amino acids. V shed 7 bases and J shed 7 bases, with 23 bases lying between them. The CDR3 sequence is CASIGWDTREGQPQHF. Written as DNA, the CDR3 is TGTGCCAGCATTGGATGGGACACCCGGGAGGGACAGCCCCAGCATTTT.

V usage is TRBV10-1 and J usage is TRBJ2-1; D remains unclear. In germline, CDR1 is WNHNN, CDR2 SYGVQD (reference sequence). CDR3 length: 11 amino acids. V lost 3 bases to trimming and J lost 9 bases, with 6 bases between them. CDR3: CASSDAGEQFF. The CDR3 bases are TGCGCCAGCAGTGATGCTGGTGAGCAGTTCTTC.

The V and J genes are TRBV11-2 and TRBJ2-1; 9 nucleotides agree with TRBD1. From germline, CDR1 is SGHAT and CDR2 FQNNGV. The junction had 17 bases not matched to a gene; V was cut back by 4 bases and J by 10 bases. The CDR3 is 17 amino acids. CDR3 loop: CASSSRTGQGGRGEQFF. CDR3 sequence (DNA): TGTGCCAGCAGCTCAAGGACGGGACAGGGCGGCAGAGGGGAGCAGTTCTTC.

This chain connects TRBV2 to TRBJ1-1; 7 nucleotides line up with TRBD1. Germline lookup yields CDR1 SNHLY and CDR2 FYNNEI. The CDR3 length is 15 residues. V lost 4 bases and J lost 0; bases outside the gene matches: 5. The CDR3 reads CASSGTGLMNTEAFF. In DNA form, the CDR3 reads TGTGCCAGCAGTGGGACAGGCCTCATGAACACTGAAGCTTTCTTT.

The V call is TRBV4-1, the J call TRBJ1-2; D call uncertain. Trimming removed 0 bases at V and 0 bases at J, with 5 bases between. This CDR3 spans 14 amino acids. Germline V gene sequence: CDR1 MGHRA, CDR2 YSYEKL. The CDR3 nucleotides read TGCGCCAGCAGCCAAGAAACAGCTAACTATGGCTACACCTTC. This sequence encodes CASSQETANYGYTF.